The subject of this entry is one TCR beta chain. This clone occurred once. The target of this receptor is not known. No clone much larger than this one lies a single base away; base qualities are absent. Using the deep immunoSEQ assay, TCR CDR3 regions were amplified from genomic DNA by multiplex PCR. Extracted genomic DNA from each cell subset was distributed evenly across all wells of several immunoSEQ 96-well plates, and each plate was treated as a replicate. Each replicate PCR for sorted subsets received 200 ng genomic DNA, equal to about 29,000 T cell genomes. Purified libraries were quantified with a Qubit 3.0 fluorometer, sized on a Bioanalyzer 2100, and re-quantified with the KAPA Library Quantification kit. A separate single-read 150-cycle Illumina NextSeq 550 flow cell was used to sequence each immunoSEQ 96-well plate. Processing in the source paper ran as follows. The immunoSEQ output contained only junctional sequences without quality scores, so filtering could not match that applied to full-length reads. To assign V/J genes and CDR3, sequences were annotated using PyIR, a Python wrapper for IgBLAST v1.9, with IMGT germline references. Any read was removed if the V/J assignment was weak (E-value above 1e-6), the CDR3 was missing, or the read contained stop codons, out-of-frame junctions, or ambiguous translated residues. V3J clonotypes were defined as sequences sharing an identical inferred V gene, J gene, and CDR3 amino acid sequence. To compute the percentage overlap between repertoires, the number of shared unique clonotypes was divided by the size of the smaller repertoire. RTK rarefaction, the Chao1 estimator, and Recon v2.1 estimates of unobserved clonotypes were used to assess repertoire richness. Generation probabilities were computed with OLGA for all TCRbeta clonotypes obtained by the gDNA method from a handful of donors. TCRdb retrieved this table from immuneACCESS and kept in-frame rearrangements only. Not all clones are present; in checked studies, unresolved V genes account for under half, and no reason is known for the remainder. V, J and clone size derive from that table, while D and trimming were established from the DNA sequence. This sample holds millions of clones; 80% to 95% were observed only once. The top ten hold roughly 0.36% of the sample.

The record originates from a study of shared clonotypes between healthy human individuals (dated by TCRdb to 2020 to 2021). Notes on the research overall: The cohort comprised two women and a few men aged 18 to 49 years. Per donor, three plates each were used for CD4 naive and CD4 memory, two for CD8 naive, and one for CD8 memory. To estimate repertoire size and how much clonotypes are shared between individuals, the study performed deep sequencing of blood TCR repertoires from 4 to 6 healthy adults. To increase sequencing depth and limit assay-specific biases, TCR repertoire library preparation and sequencing were carried out by different laboratories using diverse techniques. Per donor, leukapheresis produced somewhere between about 0.8 and 9 billion PBMCs.

Results the study describes overall, beyond this receptor: Because the study included a small number of donors, the genetic and exposure-history diversity represented was limited. Higher generation probabilities were observed for clonotypes shared by all four sorted-subset donors than for non-shared clonotypes. Sampling was limited to blood, and TCR repertoires in tissue likely differ from TCR repertoires in blood. Naive subsets generally had larger estimated clonotype richness than memory subsets. Across a handful of donors, roughly 5.4% of naive CD4, around 3.3% of naive CD8, roughly 2.2% of memory CD4, and about 0.4% of memory CD8 clonotypes were shared. Pairwise subsampling indicated that sequencing depth was expected to affect the degree of clonotype sharing among donors. Incomplete sequencing was indicated by rarefaction of sorted-subset datasets, despite the large sequencing depth.

The donors were healthy, HIV-negative adults who had no recently reported acute infections or vaccinations. Every donor was a Caucasian adult living in Nashville, Tennessee, USA. Magnetic negative selection was used to enrich CD4+ T cells, after which naive cells were positively selected on CD45RA and the negative fraction became the memory subset. Blood was obtained by leukapheresis, after which PBMCs were separated by Ficoll-Histopaque density gradient centrifugation and cryopreserved in liquid nitrogen vapor phase. Analytical flow cytometry was used to check the purity and quantity of every magnetically sorted T cell population. Each sorted fraction had its genomic DNA isolated and then quantified by UV absorbance on a Nanodrop 2000c. Per the germline V gene, KGHSH is the CDR1 and LQKENI is the CDR2. The cysteine opens and the phenylalanine closes a CDR3 of 18 amino acids. Only CDR3 DNA remains: 54 bases, in frame from the first base. V ends up 5 bases short and J 7 bases short, with an unmatched junction base count of 22.

The sequenced sample consisted of naive CD4+ T cells from PBMCs. The cell subset or site label corresponds to: CD45RA+ positively selected. Recombination joined TRBV18 with TRBJ1-2; 7 central bases correspond to TRBD1. This TCR came from a man younger than 35 in good health. Some clones in this sample may be carry-over from other donors' samples. The CDR3 region reads CASSSQRQGRELISGYTF. The DNA is as follows: TGTGCCAGCTCATCACAACGACAGGGCCGCGAGCTCATTAGTGGCTACACCTTC.